This TCR beta chain was captured in a study of blood T cell repertoires in COVID-19. Study background: Researchers got acute and convalescent COVID-19 samples from the United States, Italy and Spain. The cDNA or gDNA used as material had been derived from T cells, B-cell-depleted T cells, or PBMCs.

Germline CDR1 and CDR2: LGHNA and YNFKEQ. The V end was cut by 1 base, the J end by 4 bases, with 10 bases between. CDR3 size: 14 residues. Original methodology: Amplification of reference gene primers provided the estimated nucleated cell counts. Data came from immunoSEQ multiplex PCR; TCRdb stores just in-frame clones and leaves some out. V and J calls and clone size follow that table, whereas D and trimming were derived from the DNA. The sample includes fewer than 75,000 clones, around three quarters of them seen just once. This clonotype originated in a man aged 55-75 years with acute or convalescent COVID-19. The sample comprised peripheral blood. The gene calls are TRBV4-2 and TRBJ1-1; D might be TRBD1 (5 bases). The CDR3 sequence: CASSQGGVGTEAFF. Written as DNA, the CDR3 is TGTGCCAGCAGCCAAGGGGGGGTTGGCACTGAAGCTTTCTTT.